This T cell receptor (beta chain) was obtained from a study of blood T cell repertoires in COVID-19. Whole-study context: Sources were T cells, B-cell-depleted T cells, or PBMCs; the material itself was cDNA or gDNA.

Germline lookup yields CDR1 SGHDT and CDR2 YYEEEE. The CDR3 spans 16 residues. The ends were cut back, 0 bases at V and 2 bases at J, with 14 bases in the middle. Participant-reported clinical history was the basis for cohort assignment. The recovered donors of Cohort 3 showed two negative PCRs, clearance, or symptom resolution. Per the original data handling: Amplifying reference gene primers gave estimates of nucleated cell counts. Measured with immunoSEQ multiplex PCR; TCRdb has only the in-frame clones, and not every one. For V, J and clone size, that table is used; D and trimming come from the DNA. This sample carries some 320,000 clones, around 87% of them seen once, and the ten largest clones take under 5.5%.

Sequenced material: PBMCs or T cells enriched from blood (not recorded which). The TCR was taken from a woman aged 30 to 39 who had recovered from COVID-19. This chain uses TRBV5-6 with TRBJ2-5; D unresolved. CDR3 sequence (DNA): TGTGCCAGCAGCTTGGGGGCTGGGTCTCCTCAAGAGACCCAGTACTTC. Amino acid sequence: CASSLGAGSPQETQYF.